This TCR beta chain was documented in a study of CD8 T cells in Susac syndrome. The authors carried out high-throughput sequencing of TCR beta. They applied it to CD8+ and CD4+ T cells obtained from blood. Bulk CD8+ and CD4+ cells came from magnetic negative isolation; CD8+ TEMRA by FACS. RNA, at about 0.45 to 1 ug, was reverse transcribed with random hexamers. Amplification of TCR beta CDR3 by immunoSEQ multiplex PCR spanned 54 Vbeta and 13 Jbeta. TCRdb called the immunoSEQ multiplex PCR reads again in MiXCR, with one record for every CDR3 protein. The table lists about 280,000 distinct CDR3 sequences, roughly 85% of them singletons. Sequenced input: CD8+ T cells from PBMCs. The sequence came from a human donor with multiple sclerosis.

CDR3 loop: CSARDPRLDYNEQFF. The CDR3 DNA reads TGCAGTGCTAGAGATCCGAGACTAGACTACAATGAGCAGTTCTTC. The V and J genes are TRBV20-1 and TRBJ2-1; TRBD2 might be the D (6 bases). The CDR3 is made up of 15 amino acids. The germline gives CDR1 DFQATT, CDR2 SNEGSKA (reference sequence). Trimming took off 0 bases at V and 3 bases at J, with 12 bases between the two ends.